This entry describes one TCR beta chain. Its antigen remains unknown. These data originate in a study of cytomegalovirus exposure and HLA in healthy donors. Study-level findings and limits: High sensitivity and specificity were reportedly achieved when the classifier diagnosed cytomegalovirus status. As immune exposure information, only CMV serostatus was available. Later on, an analysis showed TCR association rates differing by HLA locus, with DRB1 the most and HLA-C the fewest.

The study ran its PCR with 60 Vbeta and 13 Jbeta primers. In the source study's methods: The count from a later analysis was some 76 million unique TCR beta chains, some 12 million of them shared. The method was immunoSEQ multiplex PCR; TCRdb's version includes in-frame clones alone and lacks a portion of them. The V and J calls and clone size were taken over from that table, and D and trimming were inferred from the DNA. The sample contains 200,000 to 300,000 clones, 70% to 90% of which appear only once. Sequences were obtained from PBMCs. This sequence originates from a woman in her thirties or forties in good health and CMV-seropositive.

The CDR3 bases are TGTGCCAGCAGCTTAGGGGGGCCGTACGAGCAGTACTTC. Amino acids: CASSLGGPYEQYF. This chain links TRBV7-9 with TRBJ2-7; tentative D call: TRBD1 (6 bases). Germline-derived CDR1 and CDR2 are SEHNR and FQNEAQ (reference sequence). V was pared by 1 base and J by 4 bases, with 8 bases between. The CDR3 extends over 13 amino acids.